This T cell receptor (beta chain) was retrieved from a study of T cell repertoires in ileal Crohn's disease. As for the study in general: Surgery for a complication: stricturing in 61%, penetrating in about 40%.

Assay used: immunoSEQ multiplex PCR; TCRdb lists only in-frame clones, some missing. The sample has approximately 4,100 clones; about two thirds are singletons. Time point: proximal margin of the surgical specimen (macroscopically non-inflamed). The germline V gene has CDR1 KGHSH and CDR2 LQKENI. This CDR3 comprises 16 residues. Germline trimming cut 0 bases from V and 5 bases from J; bases unmatched to any gene: 6. A remark on this clone: Its antigen is still unknown.

The study's findings and limits: Compared with non-smokers, active smokers at surgery showed more clonal expansions. Mucosal expansions were suggested to be mainly CD8 T cells. Endoscopic recurrence occurred in every patient whose clonality exceeded 26.8%.

This sequence was found in an adult with Crohn's disease. Sequenced: ileal tissue. The V gene is TRBV18, the J gene TRBJ2-2, with 7 bases that match TRBD1. CDR3 nucleotide sequence: TGTGCCAGCTCACCACCCGAGACAGGGCGGACCGGGGAGCTGTTTTTT. It specifies CASSPPETGRTGELFF.